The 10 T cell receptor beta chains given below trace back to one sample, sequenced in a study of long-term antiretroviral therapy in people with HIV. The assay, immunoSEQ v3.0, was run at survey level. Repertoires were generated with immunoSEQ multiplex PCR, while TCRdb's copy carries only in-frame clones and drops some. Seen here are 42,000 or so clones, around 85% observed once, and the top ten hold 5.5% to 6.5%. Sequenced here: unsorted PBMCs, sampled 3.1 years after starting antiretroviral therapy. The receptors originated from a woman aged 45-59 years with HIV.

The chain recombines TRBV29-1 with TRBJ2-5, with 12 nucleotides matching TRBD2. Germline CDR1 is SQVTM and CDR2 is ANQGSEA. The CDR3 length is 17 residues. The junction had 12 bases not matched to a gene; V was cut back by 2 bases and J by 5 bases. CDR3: CSVEPSGGAVYGETQYF. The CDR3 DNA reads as TGCAGCGTTGAACCTAGCGGGGGGGCCGTTTATGGGGAGACCCAGTACTTC.

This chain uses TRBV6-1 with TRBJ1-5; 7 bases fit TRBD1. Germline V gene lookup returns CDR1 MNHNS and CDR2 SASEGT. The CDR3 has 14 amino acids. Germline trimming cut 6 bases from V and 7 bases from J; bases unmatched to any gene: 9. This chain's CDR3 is CASRRGQEAQPQHF. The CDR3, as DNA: TGTGCCAGCAGGAGAGGACAGGAGGCCCAGCCCCAGCATTTT.

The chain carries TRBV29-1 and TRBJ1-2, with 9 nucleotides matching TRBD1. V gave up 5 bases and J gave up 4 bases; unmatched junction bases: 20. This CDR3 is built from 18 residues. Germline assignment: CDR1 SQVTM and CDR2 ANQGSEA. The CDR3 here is CSVLNSGWTGELSYGYTF. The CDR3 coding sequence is TGCAGCGTTCTGAATAGCGGGTGGACAGGGGAACTAAGCTATGGCTACACCTTC.

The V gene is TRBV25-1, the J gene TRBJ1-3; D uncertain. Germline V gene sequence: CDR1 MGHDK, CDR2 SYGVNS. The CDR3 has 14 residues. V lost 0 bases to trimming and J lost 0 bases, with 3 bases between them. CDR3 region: CASSEYPSGNTIYF. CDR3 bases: TGTGCCAGCAGTGAATACCCCTCTGGAAACACCATATATTTT.

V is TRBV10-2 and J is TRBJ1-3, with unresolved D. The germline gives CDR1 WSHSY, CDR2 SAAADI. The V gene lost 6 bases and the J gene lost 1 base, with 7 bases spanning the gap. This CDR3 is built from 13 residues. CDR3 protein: CASRVASGNTIYF. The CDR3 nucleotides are TGCGCCAGCAGAGTGGCATCTGGAAACACCATATATTTT.

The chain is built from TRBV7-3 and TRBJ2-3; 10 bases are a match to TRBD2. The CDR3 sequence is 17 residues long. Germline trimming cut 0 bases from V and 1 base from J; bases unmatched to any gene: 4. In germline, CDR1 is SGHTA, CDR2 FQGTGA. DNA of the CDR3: TGTGCCAGCAGCTTAACCCCTAGCGGGGGAGGCACAGATACGCAGTATTTT. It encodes CASSLTPSGGGTDTQYF.

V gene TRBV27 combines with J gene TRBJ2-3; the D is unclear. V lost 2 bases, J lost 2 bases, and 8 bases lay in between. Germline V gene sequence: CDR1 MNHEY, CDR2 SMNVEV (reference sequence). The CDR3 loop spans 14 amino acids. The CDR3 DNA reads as TGTGCCAGCAGTTTACGAGCTGCCACAGATACGCAGTATTTT. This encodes CASSLRAATDTQYF.

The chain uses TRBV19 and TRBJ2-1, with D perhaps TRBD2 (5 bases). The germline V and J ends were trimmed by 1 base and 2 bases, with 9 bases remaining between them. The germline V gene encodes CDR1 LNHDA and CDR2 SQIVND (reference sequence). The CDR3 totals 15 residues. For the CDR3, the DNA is TGTGCCAGTAGTATAGGACGGGGTACCTACAATGAGCAGTTCTTC. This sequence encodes CASSIGRGTYNEQFF.

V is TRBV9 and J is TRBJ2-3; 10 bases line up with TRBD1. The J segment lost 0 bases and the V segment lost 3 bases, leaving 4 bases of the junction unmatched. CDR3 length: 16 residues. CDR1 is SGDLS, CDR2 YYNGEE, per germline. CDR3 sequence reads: CASSAWDRGSTDTQYF. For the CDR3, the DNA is TGTGCCAGCAGCGCCTGGGACAGGGGTAGCACAGATACGCAGTATTTT.

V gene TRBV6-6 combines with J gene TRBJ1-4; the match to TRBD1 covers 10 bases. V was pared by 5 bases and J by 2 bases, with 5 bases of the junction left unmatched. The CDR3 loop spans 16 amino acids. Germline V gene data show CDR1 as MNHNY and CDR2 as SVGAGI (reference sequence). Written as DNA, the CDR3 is TGTGCCAGCAGTCGACAGGGGGCAGATACTAATGAAAAACTGTTTTTT. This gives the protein CASSRQGADTNEKLFF.